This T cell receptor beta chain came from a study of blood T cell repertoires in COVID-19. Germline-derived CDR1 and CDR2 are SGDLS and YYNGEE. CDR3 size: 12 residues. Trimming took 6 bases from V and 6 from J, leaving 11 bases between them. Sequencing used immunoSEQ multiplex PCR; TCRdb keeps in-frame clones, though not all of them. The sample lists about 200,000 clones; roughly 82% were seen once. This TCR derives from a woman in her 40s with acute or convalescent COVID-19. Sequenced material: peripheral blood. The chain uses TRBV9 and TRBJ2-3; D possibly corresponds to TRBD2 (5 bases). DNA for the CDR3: TGTGCCAGCAACGAGAGGGTGGATACGCAGTATTTT. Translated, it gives CASNERVDTQYF.